The text below deals with one T cell receptor (beta chain). Its antigen is still unknown. These data belong to a study of cytomegalovirus exposure and HLA in healthy donors. Study at large: From donors who were HLA-typed, an early data release held 80 million or so unique TCRs. The Caucasian-associated ancestry cluster contained 81% of the roughly 400 genotyped donors.

CDR3 size: 17 residues. V was clipped by 1 base and J by 7 bases; unmatched bases: 8. In germline, CDR1 is SGHDN, CDR2 FVKESK. Study-wide points: The authors listed 164 TCR beta chains as cytomegalovirus-associated.

PCR used 60 Vbeta primers and 13 Jbeta primers. Measured with immunoSEQ multiplex PCR; TCRdb has only the in-frame clones, and not every one. In the table there are roughly 180,000 clones, around 80% of which are singletons. The specimen sequenced was PBMCs. The TCR was taken from a man younger than 30 in good health and CMV-seronegative. The chain recombines TRBV14 with TRBJ2-5; 14 positions agree with TRBD2. This CDR3 is CASSQGTSGGLEGTQYF. CDR3 in DNA: TGTGCCAGCAGCCAAGGGACTAGCGGGGGGCTCGAGGGGACCCAGTACTTC.